Included here is one T cell receptor beta chain sequence, with context. This clone has more than one count but fewer than ten. No antigen is known for it. One base away there is no much larger clone; base qualities are not given. In total, more than 500 healthy bone marrow donors made up the cohort. All cohort members were sampled while nominally healthy, although unrecorded immune exposures were likely present. The donor was CMV seropositive and was included in the group of 300 or so seropositive cohort members. Each donor provided a peripheral blood sample, and peripheral blood mononuclear cells were used for TCR beta sequencing. Genomic DNA extraction from the blood cell samples was performed with the Qiagen DNeasy Blood Extraction Kit. This entry belongs to a study of cytomegalovirus exposure and HLA in healthy donors (TCRdb year 2017). In the study overall: An earlier analysis of about 530 of the donors reported about 260 Gb of sequence data and roughly 120 million unique TCR beta sequences obtained from about 179 million T cells. An early release covering just under 650 HLA-typed donors comprised about 290 gigabases of sequencing data and tens of millions of unique TCR sequences. Of the 350 to 450 genotyped donors, about 80% fell in the genetic ancestry cluster associated with self-reported Caucasian donors. The study was designed to test whether signatures of past pathogen exposure could be identified by cataloging public T cell receptors. The T cell repertoires of 666 subjects were profiled by immunosequencing and related to cytomegalovirus serostatus. A separate validation cohort of roughly 130 different subjects was used in addition to the roughly 640-subject first cohort. High-throughput TCR immunosequencing, statistical association of individual TCRs with disease status, and machine learning were combined to predict cytomegalovirus infection status. A later analysis re-examined previously published TCR beta repertoires from roughly 650 donors and added high-resolution HLA genotyping to investigate patterns of TCR occurrence. Rather than using new phenotypic data, the later analysis identified candidate immune exposures from TCR beta sequences and from how often those sequences occurred across donors. An earlier analysis of 587 of the donors used high-throughput TCR beta sequencing to judge whether each TCR beta V gene segment behaved as functional or pseudogenic. Donor age, sex, ethnicity and CMV serostatus were compiled alongside the repertoire data. A later genetic analysis used genome-wide SNP genotypes for about 65% of the roughly 700 donors, treating that subset as a discovery cohort. Every discovery cohort repertoire had been produced on one sequencing platform. HLA typing included class I and class II loci at four-digit resolution. Typing coverage varied by locus: roughly 629-640 donors for A, B, C, DRB1 and DQB1; approximately 520 for DQA1; more than 600 for DPA1; 400 to 480 for DPB1. Several DR-DQ haplotypes were handled as single units for association and clustering because linkage in the cohort was strong. Among about 400 genotyped donors of the cohort, an average of around 250,000 unique TCR beta nucleotide sequences was sequenced per donor, of which about 19% were non-productive.

Inclusive of the bounding cysteine and phenylalanine, the CDR3 is 16 residues long. Of the read, only the CDR3 DNA is kept; its 48 bases are in frame from base 1. The V and J ends are trimmed by 1 base and 4 bases, leaving 16 bases between them. CDR1 and CDR2 were assigned from the germline V gene as LGHNA and YNFKEQ. What the work shows at the level of the full study, not this receptor alone: Most TCR sequences were observed very rarely across donors, whereas some public TCRs were present in many individuals. According to the authors, the approach could potentially be generalized to other disease states and immunological phenotypes. A cluster of highly shared sequence variants was judged likely to be a technical artifact of the sequencing pipeline. In an earlier analysis of 587 of the donors, most TCR beta V segments appeared in productive rearrangements about 87% or about 30% of the time, broadly matching IMGT annotations. A later analysis found that HLA-associated TCR beta chains were more clonally expanded and had lower generation probabilities than equally common non-associated chains. The classifier was reported to diagnose cytomegalovirus status with high specificity and sensitivity in both the original cohort and the validation cohort. In a later genetic analysis, fewer N-insertions in productive TCRs were reported among donors in an Asian-associated ancestry cluster than the roughly 640-donor mean. HLA typing was unavailable for some donors at each locus, so association tests used only the typed subset. Several of the top co-occurrence clusters appeared to be linked to parvovirus B19, influenza, CMV and Epstein-Barr virus, according to a later analysis. The study listed 170 or so TCR beta chains as associated with cytomegalovirus. CMV serostatus was the only immune exposure information available for the cohort. A further reported finding was that TCR beta sequences accurately predicted the HLA-A and HLA-B alleles for most subjects in the first cohort. According to a later analysis, TCR association rates differed among HLA loci, with DRB1 alleles showing the most associated TCRs and HLA-C alleles showing the fewest. Most CMV-associated TCR beta chains appeared to be HLA-restricted in a later analysis, and the HLA associations seemed to be driven largely by CMV exposure. Linkage disequilibrium might explain the correlated functional status among segregating V segments, but an unknown experimental factor could not be excluded. In a later analysis, 16,951 TCR beta sequences were associated with specific HLA alleles at a false discovery rate of 0.05. Roughly uniform sequencing depth across donors was assumed in presence/absence analyses, although this assumption may not hold. When HLA alleles, especially DR and DQ, strongly co-occurred, attributing TCR associations to individual alleles was difficult. An association between a missense DCLRE1C variant and V-gene and J-gene trimming of TCR beta chains was found in a later genetic analysis and replicated in an independent cohort. Only TCR beta chains were sequenced in this cohort, and the absence of alpha or paired-chain data limited detectable features. Three of the identified cytomegalovirus-associated TCR beta chains were confirmed in vitro to be specific for cytomegalovirus antigens. Some IMGT-functional V segments, including TRBV6-2 and TRBV6-3, could not be told apart with the 87-base-pair reads, so those segments were excluded. The earlier analysis of about 600 of the donors excluded 15 to 20 rarely observed V segments, including chromosome 9 orphons, because counts were too low.

Receptor libraries were prepared by the immunoSEQ multiplex PCR assay. For the multiplex PCR, a mixture combining 60 forward primers for TCR Vbeta segments and 13 reverse primers for TCR Jbeta segments was used. Amplification of the CDR3 region of rearranged TCR beta genes was performed with a multiplex PCR assay on genomic DNA. The Illumina HiSeq System was used to sequence the amplified TCR beta libraries as 87-base-pair reads. The source study handled its data this way. In a later analysis, tens of millions of unique TCR beta chains were counted across the 690 or so repertoires, and approximately 9.9 million of these chains were shared by at least two donors. A nearest-neighbor algorithm error-corrected the raw reads and collapsed the reads into unique sequences, merging closely related sequences to remove PCR and sequencing errors. To assign V, D and J gene segments, CDR3 sequences were aligned to IMGT reference sequences. For a sequence to be retained, a match of at least six nucleotides to both a V gene segment and a J gene segment was required. Rearrangements were called productive when the CDR3 lacked stop codons and stayed in frame with V and J; all others were non-productive. Following IMGT convention, CDR3 was defined as the stretch from the second conserved V-encoded cysteine to the conserved J-encoded phenylalanine. The earlier analysis of about 590 of the donors excluded sequences that lacked an unambiguous match to a single V gene segment. An earlier analysis of 550 to 650 of the donors classified V segments as functional when productive rearrangements were above 56.7% and as segregating when the standard deviation between donors was above 5%. A statistical classification framework was built to diagnose cytomegalovirus status from the catalog of TCR beta chain sequences. A later analysis assigned V and J genes by comparing TCR nucleotide sequences with IMGT/GENE-DB human TR gene sequences. The TCRdist pipeline was used in a later analysis to assign CDR3 sequences and most-parsimonious VDJ recombination scenarios. In a later analysis, each TCR beta chain was defined by its CDR3 amino acid sequence together with its V-gene family, and reads lacking a unique V-gene family were excluded. As a way to deal with suspected cross-contamination and a sequencing artifact, a later analysis dropped over 550 nucleotide sequences that were highly shared and had low generation probability. For each public chain, a later analysis derived a clonal expansion index from normalized ranks of inferred template counts within each repertoire. In a later analysis, generation probabilities were computed using a VDJ recombination model fitted to out-of-frame rearrangements, and the results were checked against IGoR. A later analysis scored TCR-TCR, TCR-HLA and TCR-CMV co-occurrence with hypergeometric tests, applying a repertoire-size bias correction to TCR pairs. In a later analysis, false discovery rates were estimated by permuting HLA or CMV assignments 20 times. In a later analysis, co-occurring TCRs were grouped with DBSCAN, and TCRdist sequence similarity was added when clustering was performed within HLA-allele-positive subsets. Co-occurrence clustering excluded repertoires with fewer than 30,000 or more than 120,000 public chains, plus five with anomalous nucleotide sharing. Held by TCRdb, this immuneACCESS table contains in-frame sequences only and omits some clones. Under half of the omission traces to an unresolved V gene where checked; the cause of the rest is unknown. V and J calls and clone size follow that table, whereas D and trimming were derived from the DNA. Recorded for this sample are about 130,000 clones; 70% to 85% of them occurred a single time. The biggest ten clones account for 2.6% of the sample.

What was sequenced was PBMCs. This clonotype was sampled from a woman in her fifties or sixties in good health and CMV-seropositive. The sequence is built from TRBV4-2 and TRBJ1-2, with a weak D call of TRBD1 (5 bases match). The nucleotides are TGTGCCAGCAGCCAAGTAGGCCAGGGCGAGGTCTATGGCTACACCTTC. It specifies CASSQVGQGEVYGYTF.